Here is one T cell receptor (beta chain) with its context. The germline V gene encodes CDR1 SGHKS and CDR2 YYEKEE (reference sequence). V was shortened by 4 bases and J by 5 bases, with 9 bases between the two germline ends. The CDR3 runs to 12 residues. The sample comes from a study of T cell responses to AZD1222 COVID-19 vaccine. Repertoires were generated with immunoSEQ multiplex PCR, while TCRdb's copy carries only in-frame clones and drops some. The top ten clones hold 7.5% to 9% of a sample with 85,000 to 130,000 clones, roughly 87% of them seen once. The source material was peripheral blood, sampled 28 days after the second AZD1222 dose. The chain carries TRBV5-5 and TRBJ1-2; a weak D match, TRBD1 (5 bases). The receptor was isolated from an adult who received the AZD1222 COVID-19 vaccine. The CDR3 DNA is TGTGCCAGCAGCCCGACAGTATATGGCTACACCTTC. Translated: CASSPTVYGYTF.